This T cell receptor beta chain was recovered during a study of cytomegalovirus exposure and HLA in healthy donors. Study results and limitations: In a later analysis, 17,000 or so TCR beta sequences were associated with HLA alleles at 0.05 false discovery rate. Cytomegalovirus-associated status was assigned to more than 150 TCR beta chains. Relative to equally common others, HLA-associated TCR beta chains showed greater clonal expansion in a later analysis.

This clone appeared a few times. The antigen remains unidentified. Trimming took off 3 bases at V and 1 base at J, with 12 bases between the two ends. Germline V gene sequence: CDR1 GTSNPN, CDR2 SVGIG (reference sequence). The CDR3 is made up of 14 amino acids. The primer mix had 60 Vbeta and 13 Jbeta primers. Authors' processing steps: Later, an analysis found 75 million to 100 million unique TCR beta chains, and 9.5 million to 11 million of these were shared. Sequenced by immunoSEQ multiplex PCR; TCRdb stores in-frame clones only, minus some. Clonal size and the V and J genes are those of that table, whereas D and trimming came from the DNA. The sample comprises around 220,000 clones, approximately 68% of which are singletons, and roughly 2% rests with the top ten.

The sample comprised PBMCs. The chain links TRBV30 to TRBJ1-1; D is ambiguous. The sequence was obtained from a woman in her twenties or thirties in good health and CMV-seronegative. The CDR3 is CAWSPVISNTEAFF. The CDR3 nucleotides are TGTGCCTGGAGCCCGGTTATTTCGAACACTGAAGCTTTCTTT. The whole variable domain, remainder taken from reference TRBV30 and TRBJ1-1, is SQTIHQWPATLVQPVGSPLSLECTVEGTSNPNLYWYRQAAGRGLQLLFYSVGIGQISSEVPQNLSASRPQDRQFILSSKKLLLSDSGFYLCAWSPVISNTEAFFGQGTRLTVV.